This T cell receptor (beta chain) was recorded in a study of cytomegalovirus exposure and HLA in healthy donors listed by TCRdb under 2017. About the investigation overall: An earlier analysis of a few hundred of the donors reported approximately 300 Gb of sequence data and 90 million to 120 million unique TCR beta sequences obtained from around 170 million T cells. All discovery cohort repertoires had been generated using a single sequencing platform. The genetic ancestry cluster associated with self-reported Caucasian donors included roughly four fifths of the approximately 410 genotyped donors. An earlier analysis of about 620 of the donors applied high-throughput TCR beta sequencing to assess whether each TCR beta V gene segment acted as functional or pseudogenic. The study was designed to test whether signatures of past pathogen exposure could be identified by cataloging public T cell receptors. Several DR-DQ haplotypes were handled as single units for association and clustering because linkage in the cohort was strong. In the later analysis, no new phenotypic data were used to find candidate immune exposures; instead, reliance was placed on TCR beta sequences and their occurrence across donors. Genome-wide SNP genotypes for about 65% of the 666 donors were used in a later genetic analysis, which treated that subset as a discovery cohort. A later analysis re-examined previously published TCR beta repertoires from over 500 donors and added high-resolution HLA genotyping to investigate patterns of TCR occurrence. Donor age, sex, ethnicity and CMV serostatus were compiled together with the repertoire data. In addition to the first cohort of 666 subjects, a separate validation cohort of 120 different subjects was used. Among some 410 genotyped donors of the cohort, an average of around 240,000 unique TCR beta nucleotide sequences was sequenced per donor, of which about 18% were non-productive. To predict cytomegalovirus infection status, the study combined high-throughput TCR immunosequencing, statistical association of individual TCRs with disease status, and machine learning. HLA typing included class I and class II loci at four-digit resolution. The number of donors typed differed by locus, with about 629-630 for A, B, C, DRB1 and DQB1, around 500 for DQA1, 600 to 610 for DPA1, and some 440 for DPB1. The study used immunosequencing to profile the T cell repertoires of hundreds of subjects and linked those repertoires to cytomegalovirus serostatus. An early release covering just under 650 HLA-typed donors comprised about 310 gigabases of sequencing data and around 86 million unique TCR sequences. General conclusions and limits of the study: Approximately 18 rarely observed V segments, including chromosome 9 orphons, were excluded from the earlier analysis of approximately 600 of the donors because counts were too low. Three of the identified cytomegalovirus-associated TCR beta chains were confirmed in vitro to be specific for cytomegalovirus antigens. Most TCR sequences were seen in very few donors, while some public TCRs were found in many individuals. Some IMGT-functional V segments, including TRBV6-2 and TRBV6-3, could not be told apart with the 87-base-pair reads, so those segments were excluded. In the study, some 160 TCR beta chains were listed as associated with cytomegalovirus. In an earlier analysis of 500 to 650 of the donors, most TCR beta V segments appeared in productive rearrangements about 87% or about 30% of the time, broadly matching IMGT annotations. In both the original and validation cohorts, the classifier was reported to diagnose cytomegalovirus status with high specificity and sensitivity. According to a later genetic analysis, donors in an Asian-associated ancestry cluster had fewer N-insertions in productive TCRs than the approximately 670-donor mean. The only immune exposure information available for the cohort was CMV serostatus. Only TCR beta chains were sequenced in this cohort, and the absence of alpha or paired-chain data limited detectable features. A later analysis found that TCR association rates varied across HLA loci, with DRB1 alleles showing the most associated TCRs and HLA-C alleles the fewest. When HLA alleles, especially DR and DQ, strongly co-occurred, attributing TCR associations to individual alleles was difficult. The authors suggested that the approach could potentially be extended to other disease states and immunological phenotypes. A later analysis found that HLA-associated TCR beta chains were more clonally expanded and had lower generation probabilities than equally common non-associated chains. Roughly uniform sequencing depth across donors was assumed in presence/absence analyses, although this assumption may not hold. In a later analysis, several top co-occurrence clusters were reported to appear linked to parvovirus B19, influenza, CMV and Epstein-Barr virus. A later analysis found that most CMV-associated TCR beta chains appeared HLA-restricted, with HLA associations seemingly driven largely by CMV exposure. A group of highly shared sequence variants was considered likely to be a technical artifact of the sequencing pipeline. A further reported finding was that TCR beta sequences accurately predicted the HLA-A and HLA-B alleles for most subjects in the first cohort. Linkage disequilibrium might explain the correlated functional status among segregating V segments, but an unknown experimental factor could not be ruled out. In a later genetic analysis, a missense DCLRE1C variant was associated with V-gene and J-gene trimming of TCR beta chains, and the association was replicated in an independent cohort. Because HLA typing was unavailable for some donors at each locus, only the typed subset was used in association tests. Specific HLA alleles were associated with 15,000 to 20,000 TCR beta sequences at a false discovery rate of 0.05 in a later analysis.

According to the germline V gene, CDR1 reads SGHDT and CDR2 reads YYEEEE. Its CDR3 holds 16 amino acids, cysteine through phenylalanine. The DNA shown is the 48-base CDR3, in frame from base 1. Relative to germline, V is missing 3 bases and J is missing 0 bases, with 5 bases of the junction outside any gene match. As for this clone: The antigen it recognizes is unknown. Nothing much larger sits one base from this clone, and base qualities are not available.

The cohort comprised some 700 healthy bone marrow donors. At the time of sampling, every cohort member was nominally healthy, though immune exposures that went unrecorded were likely present. The donor was CMV seronegative and was included in the group of over 300 seronegative cohort members. Every donor gave a peripheral blood sample, and the peripheral blood mononuclear cells from that sample were used for TCR beta sequencing. The Qiagen DNeasy Blood Extraction Kit was used to extract genomic DNA from the blood cell samples. The library was obtained by the immunoSEQ multiplex PCR assay. The multiplex PCR relied on a mix of 60 forward primers for TCR Vbeta segments and 13 reverse primers for TCR Jbeta segments. A multiplex PCR assay on genomic DNA amplified the CDR3 region of rearranged TCR beta genes. Amplified TCR beta libraries were sequenced as 87-base-pair reads on the Illumina HiSeq System. Per the original workflow: In a later analysis, roughly 80 million unique TCR beta chains were counted across the 650 to 750 repertoires, and approximately 9.9 million of these chains were shared by at least two donors. A nearest-neighbor algorithm error-corrected the raw reads and collapsed the reads into unique sequences, merging closely related sequences to remove PCR and sequencing errors. Alignment of CDR3 sequences to IMGT reference sequences was used to assign V, D and J gene segments. Each retained sequence needed at least a six-nucleotide match to both a V gene segment and a J gene segment. Rearrangements were classified as productive when the CDR3 lacked stop codons and remained in frame with V and J, and all other rearrangements were classified as non-productive. Following IMGT convention, CDR3 was defined as the stretch from the second conserved V-encoded cysteine to the conserved J-encoded phenylalanine. The earlier analysis of about 610 of the donors excluded sequences that lacked an unambiguous match to a single V gene segment. In an earlier analysis of about 590 of the donors, a V segment was called functional when productive rearrangements were above 56.7%, and segregating when the standard deviation between donors exceeded 5%. To diagnose cytomegalovirus status from the catalog of TCR beta chain sequences, a statistical classification framework was built. In a later analysis, V and J genes were assigned by comparing TCR nucleotide sequences against IMGT/GENE-DB human TR gene sequences. A later analysis assigned CDR3 sequences and most-parsimonious VDJ recombination scenarios with the TCRdist pipeline. In a later analysis, each TCR beta chain was defined by its CDR3 amino acid sequence together with its V-gene family, and reads without a unique V-gene family were excluded. A later analysis removed 450 to 600 highly shared, low-generation-probability nucleotide sequences to deal with suspected cross-contamination and a sequencing artifact. In a later analysis, a clonal expansion index for each public chain was calculated from normalized within-repertoire ranks of inferred template counts. In a later analysis, generation probabilities were computed using a VDJ recombination model fitted to out-of-frame rearrangements, and the results were checked against IGoR. Hypergeometric tests were used in a later analysis to score TCR-TCR, TCR-HLA and TCR-CMV co-occurrence, with a repertoire-size bias correction applied to the TCR pairs. To estimate false discovery rates, a later analysis permuted the HLA or CMV assignments 20 times. In a later analysis, co-occurring TCRs were grouped with DBSCAN, and TCRdist sequence similarity was added when clustering was performed within HLA-allele-positive subsets. For co-occurrence clustering, repertoires with fewer than 30,000 or more than 120,000 public chains were excluded, along with roughly 5 repertoires with anomalous nucleotide sharing. In TCRdb, the immuneACCESS table is reduced to in-frame sequences with V and J assigned. These tables do not hold every clone; where another copy was compared, an unresolved V gene accounts for under half, and the others remain unexplained. V and J calls and clone size are those listed in that table; D and trimming were worked out from the DNA. The sample records 90,000 to 120,000 clones, 65% to 80% of which are singletons. Clones ranked in the top ten supply 3% to 3.5% of the sample.

The receptor chain draws on TRBV5-6 and TRBJ2-2, and 7 junctional nucleotides match TRBD2. This TCR was sampled from a woman aged 40 to 55 in good health and CMV-seronegative. Sequencing used PBMCs. At the DNA level, the sequence is TGTGCCAGCAGCTCATGGCGGGAGACGAACACCGGGGAGCTGTTTTTT. Its protein is CASSSWRETNTGELFF.